Listed below are T cell receptor beta chains from one sample, sequenced in a study of blood T cell repertoires in COVID-19. Using immunoSEQ multiplex PCR, the repertoire was profiled, and TCRdb retains in-frame clones only, with some absent. The sample includes almost 200,000 clones, around 79% seen only once; the top ten take around 5.9%. The specimen was peripheral blood. Every receptor here comes from a woman between 40 and 50 years old with COVID-19, enrolled during active disease. CDR3s include the opening cysteine and the closing phenylalanine or tryptophan. The order of the fields is J gene, D gene, clone size, V gene, CDR3 protein, CDR3 DNA. A D gene is named only where the DNA matches it firmly. The size entry is marked missing in some rows and otherwise reads once, few, many or a size class.

TRBJ2-1 - - TRBV29-1 CSVDVGGGAYEQFF TGCAGCGTTGATGTTGGAGGGGGGGCCTATGAGCAGTTCTTC
TRBJ1-2 TRBD1 few TRBV7-3 CASSPGGVGGYTF TGTGCCAGCAGCCCAGGGGGCGTCGGTGGCTACACCTTC
TRBJ2-7 TRBD1 - TRBV10-3 CAISGGQGAYEQYF TGTGCCATCAGTGGAGGACAGGGAGCCTACGAGCAGTACTTC
TRBJ1-3 TRBD1 - TRBV18 CASSSDRDRGNTIYF TGTGCCAGCTCATCAGACCGGGACAGGGGGAACACCATATATTTT
TRBJ1-1 TRBD1 - TRBV13 CASSLWTGHEAFF TGTGCCAGCAGCTTATGGACAGGGCATGAAGCTTTCTTT
TRBJ2-4 TRBD1 - TRBV2 CASKGARFKNIQYF TGTGCCAGCAAGGGGGCCAGGTTCAAAAACATTCAGTACTTC
TRBJ1-2 - - TRBV19 CASSPGGRGGNYGYTF TGTGCCAGTAGCCCCGGCGGGCGGGGAGGTAACTATGGCTACACCTTC
TRBJ2-7 - - TRBV9 CASSPQVVSLNYEQYF TGTGCCAGCAGCCCCCAGGTCGTCAGTCTTAACTACGAGCAGTACTTC
TRBJ2-1 TRBD1 - TRBV5-5 CASSIQGGHNEQFF TGTGCCAGCAGTATACAGGGGGGTCACAATGAGCAGTTCTTC
TRBJ2-3 - once TRBV12-5 CASTGVTDTQYF TGTGCTAGTACCGGGGTCACAGATACGCAGTATTTT
TRBJ2-3 - - TRBV18 CASSPPGQRTDTQYF TGTGCCAGCTCACCACCGGGGCAACGGACAGATACGCAGTATTTT
TRBJ2-3 TRBD2 - TRBV10-3 CAISEPGLAGTDTQYF TGTGCCATCAGTGAACCGGGACTAGCGGGTACAGATACGCAGTATTTT
TRBJ2-7 - - TRBV21-1 CASSLSGSGGPTYEQYF TGTGCCAGCAGCCTCTCGGGCAGCGGGGGGCCGACCTACGAGCAGTACTTC
TRBJ1-5 - - TRBV5-8 CASSQEGRFDQPQHF TGTGCCAGCAGCCAGGAGGGGAGGTTCGATCAGCCCCAGCATTTT
TRBJ2-3 - - TRBV7-9 CASRWTTGGEDTQYF TGTGCCAGCAGATGGACCACAGGGGGGGAAGATACGCAGTATTTT
TRBJ2-5 TRBD1 - TRBV18 CASSPPDRDETQYF TGTGCCAGCTCACCACCAGACAGGGACGAGACCCAGTACTTC
TRBJ2-7 TRBD2 - TRBV12-5 CASGLVRSGGYEQYF TGTGCTAGTGGTTTGGTACGGTCGGGAGGCTACGAGCAGTACTTC
TRBJ1-1 - - TRBV6-2/TRBV6-3 CASSSGVGAEAFF TGTGCCAGCAGTTCGGGTGTTGGCGCTGAAGCTTTCTTT
TRBJ2-7 TRBD2 - TRBV7-6 CASSPRGGAGGQYEQYF TGTGCCAGCAGCCCCCGTGGGGGAGCGGGAGGCCAGTACGAGCAGTACTTC
TRBJ2-3 TRBD1 - TRBV4-2 CASSQRDRVSTDTQYF TGTGCCAGCAGCCAGCGCGACAGGGTCAGCACAGATACGCAGTATTTT
TRBJ2-1 TRBD1 - TRBV6-1 CASSEARDRAAYNEQFF TGTGCCAGCAGTGAAGCTCGGGACAGGGCGGCCTACAATGAGCAGTTCTTC
TRBJ2-2 - - TRBV5-1 CAASPGLPTGELFF TGCGCCGCTTCTCCCGGACTTCCCACCGGGGAGCTGTTTTTT
TRBJ1-4 - once TRBV29-1 CSVHVRGSTNEKLFF TGCAGCGTTCATGTTCGGGGTTCAACTAATGAAAAACTGTTTTTT
TRBJ2-1 TRBD2 - TRBV27 CASSFLSSGRSNEQFF TGTGCCAGCAGTTTCCTCTCTAGCGGGAGGAGCAATGAGCAGTTCTTC
TRBJ1-2 TRBD1 - TRBV28 CASRSGQGYTYGYTF TGTGCCAGCAGATCGGGACAGGGATATACCTATGGCTACACCTTC
TRBJ1-1 - - TRBV9 CASSATGIMNTEAFF TGTGCCAGCAGCGCTACAGGGATCATGAACACTGAAGCTTTCTTT
TRBJ1-2 - - TRBV9 CASSVANRAYGYTF TGTGCCAGCAGCGTAGCTAACCGAGCTTATGGCTACACCTTC
TRBJ2-7 TRBD2 - TRBV10-3 CAIRDERIAGAAYEQYF TGTGCCATCAGAGACGAACGGATAGCGGGGGCCGCCTACGAGCAGTACTTC
TRBJ2-5 TRBD1 few TRBV30 CAYRTGTETQYF TGTGCCTACAGGACAGGGACGGAGACCCAGTACTTC
TRBJ2-7 - - TRBV6-5 CASSYPGRGHEQYF TGTGCCAGCAGTTACCCCGGCCGAGGTCACGAGCAGTACTTC
TRBJ1-4 - - TRBV18 CASSRGYPTATNEKLFF TGTGCCAGCTCACGAGGGTATCCCACTGCAACTAATGAAAAACTGTTTTTT
TRBJ1-3 TRBD1 - TRBV10-3 CAISEGQGRGNTIYF TGTGCCATCAGTGAGGGACAGGGAAGAGGAAACACCATATATTTT
TRBJ1-1 - - TRBV27 CASSLGQTSNTEAFF TGTGCCAGCAGTTTAGGGCAGACATCGAACACTGAAGCTTTCTTT
TRBJ2-3 TRBD2 - TRBV7-2 CASSLAPVAGRDTQYF TGTGCCAGCAGCTTAGCGCCCGTAGCGGGCAGAGATACGCAGTATTTT
TRBJ1-2 - - TRBV10-3 CAIRLQGTGYTF TGTGCCATCAGACTCCAGGGGACCGGCTACACCTTC
TRBJ1-1 - - TRBV12-3/TRBV12-4 CASSFGRGVKAFF TGTGCCAGCAGTTTCGGCAGGGGAGTCAAAGCTTTCTTT
TRBJ1-1 - - TRBV5-1 CASSLAGEGEAFF TGCGCCAGCAGCTTGGCAGGGGAGGGTGAAGCTTTCTTT
TRBJ1-1 - once TRBV5-4 CASSLKQVGSANTEAFF TGTGCCAGCAGCTTGAAACAGGTGGGGTCAGCGAACACTGAAGCTTTCTTT
TRBJ1-2 TRBD1 - TRBV7-2 CASSSGPGTGYGYTF TGTGCCAGCAGCTCGGGACCTGGGACAGGGTATGGCTACACCTTC
TRBJ2-1 TRBD2 - TRBV6-2/TRBV6-3 CASSYTGGGYNEQFF TGTGCCAGCAGTTACACGGGGGGAGGCTACAATGAGCAGTTCTTC
TRBJ1-2 - - TRBV6-5 CASSYSVSGNYGYTF TGTGCCAGCAGTTACTCGGTCTCAGGGAACTATGGCTACACCTTC
TRBJ1-2 - - TRBV4-1 CASSQDGHGSFYGYTF TGCGCCAGCAGCCAAGATGGTCACGGGTCTTTCTATGGCTACACCTTC
TRBJ2-2 - - TRBV2 CASSEFGTPNTGELFF TGTGCCAGCAGTGAGTTTGGGACACCGAACACCGGGGAGCTGTTTTTT